The T cell receptor beta chain under discussion was sequenced for a study of PD-1 blockade in classical Hodgkin lymphoma. There are a few counts of this clone. Its antigen remains unknown. General study results and limits: Patients were excluded if nivolumab began under 1 year after ASCT (the autologous transplant). When set against healthy donors, newly diagnosed patients were reported to show lower baseline TCR diversity.

Noted time point: cycle 4 day 1 (C4D1), after 5 to 7 weeks of nivolumab. Relapses following autologous stem cell transplantation were seen in all patients, with brentuximab vedotin exposure varying. Here immunoSEQ multiplex PCR was the method, and the copy in TCRdb shows in-frame clones only, minus some. The data show 20,000 to 25,000 clones, 81% seen once. The CDR3 covers 14 residues. The germline V gene encodes CDR1 SEHNR and CDR2 FQNEAQ (reference sequence). V was pared by 6 bases and J by 7 bases, with 15 bases between. The sequences come from peripheral blood mononuclear cells (PBMCs), collected before the fourth cycle of nivolumab. The source is a human donor with classical Hodgkin lymphoma. The rearrangement links TRBV7-9 to TRBJ2-2, with D perhaps TRBD1 or TRBD2 (6 bases each). As DNA, the CDR3 is TGTGCCAGCAGAGCTCCGGGGGCGGGCGGGGAGCTGTTTTTT. Translation gives CASRAPGAGGELFF.